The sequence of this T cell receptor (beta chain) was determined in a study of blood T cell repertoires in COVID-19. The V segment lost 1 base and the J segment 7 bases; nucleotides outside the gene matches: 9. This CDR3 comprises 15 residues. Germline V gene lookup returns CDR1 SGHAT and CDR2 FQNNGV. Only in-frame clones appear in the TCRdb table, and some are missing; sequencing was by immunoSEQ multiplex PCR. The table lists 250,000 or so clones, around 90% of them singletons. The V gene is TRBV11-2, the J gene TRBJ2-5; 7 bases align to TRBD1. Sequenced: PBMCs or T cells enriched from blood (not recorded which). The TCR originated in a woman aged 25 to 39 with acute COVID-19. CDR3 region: CASSLAGGTMGTQYF. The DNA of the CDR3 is TGTGCCAGCAGCTTAGCAGGGGGAACTATGGGGACCCAGTACTTC.